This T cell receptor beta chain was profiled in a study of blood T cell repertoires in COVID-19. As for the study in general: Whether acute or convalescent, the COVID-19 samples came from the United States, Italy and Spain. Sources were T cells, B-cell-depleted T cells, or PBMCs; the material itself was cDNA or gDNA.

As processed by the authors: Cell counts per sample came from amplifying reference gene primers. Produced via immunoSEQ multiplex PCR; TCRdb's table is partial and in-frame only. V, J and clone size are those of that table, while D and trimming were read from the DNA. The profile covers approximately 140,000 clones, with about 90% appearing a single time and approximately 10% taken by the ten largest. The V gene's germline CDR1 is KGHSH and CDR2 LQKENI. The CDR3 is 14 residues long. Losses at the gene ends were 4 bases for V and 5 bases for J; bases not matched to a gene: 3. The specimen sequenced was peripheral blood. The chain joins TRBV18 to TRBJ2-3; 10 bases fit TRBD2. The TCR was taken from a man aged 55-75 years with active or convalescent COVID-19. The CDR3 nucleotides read TGTGCCAGCTCACTAGCGGGAGGAAGAGATACGCAGTATTTT. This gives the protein CASSLAGGRDTQYF.